This T cell receptor beta chain originates from a study of T cell repertoires in cytomegalovirus infection. This CDR3 region has 13 residues. V was pared by 6 bases and J by 4 bases, with 5 bases of the junction left unmatched. The germline gives CDR1 MNHEY, CDR2 SMNVEV (reference sequence). TCRdb re-called the reads with MiXCR, one entry per CDR3 protein. The repertoire holds nearly 700,000 distinct CDR3 sequences, with around 31% as singletons. On this clonotype: Antigen unknown.

The specimen comprised cultured PBMCs, sampled from culture after CMV antigen stimulation. The chain is built from TRBV27 and TRBJ2-5, with 7 bases lining up with TRBD1. This TCR came from a human donor in good health (CMV status not recorded). Some clones in this sample may be carry-over from other donors' samples. The CDR3 nucleotides read TGTGCCAGCAGGCTCAACAGGGGAGAGACCCAGTACTTC. This encodes CASRLNRGETQYF.